This TCR beta chain was identified in a study of CD8+ T cells in alopecia areata. In its sample, this clone was seen a few times. Its antigen remains unidentified. Study-wide results and caveats: It was lesional scalp, especially alopecia totalis/universalis, that showed higher clonality than normal scalp.

cDNA prepared by RNA extraction and subsequent reverse transcription served as the template for sequencing. The data were produced by immunoSEQ multiplex PCR, yet TCRdb's version contains in-frame clones alone and is incomplete. The sample has 130,000 or so clones; 49% are singletons. V was trimmed by 0 bases and J by 8 bases, leaving 10 bases between them. This CDR3 region has 12 residues. From germline, CDR1 is SQVTM and CDR2 ANQGSEA. Lesional scalp punch biopsies and peripheral blood came from alopecia areata patients. The clonotype originates from a human donor with alopecia areata. Here the sequenced sample was CD8+ T cells sorted from blood, taken at week 0. This rearrangement joins TRBV29-1 to TRBJ1-1; TRBD1 is a possible D gene (6 bases). The CDR3 loop is CSVEDLRGEAFF. For the CDR3, the DNA is TGCAGCGTTGAAGATCTTAGGGGGGAAGCTTTCTTT.